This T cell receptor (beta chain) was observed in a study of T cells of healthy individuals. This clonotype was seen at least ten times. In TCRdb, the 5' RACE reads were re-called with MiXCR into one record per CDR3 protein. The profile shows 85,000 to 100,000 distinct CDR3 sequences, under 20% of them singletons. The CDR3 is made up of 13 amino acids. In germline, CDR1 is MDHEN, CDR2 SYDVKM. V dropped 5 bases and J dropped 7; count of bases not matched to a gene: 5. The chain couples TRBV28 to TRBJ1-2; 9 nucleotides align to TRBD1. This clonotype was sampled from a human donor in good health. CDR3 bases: TGTGCCAGCAGTCAACAGGGGGCGTTTGGCTACACCTTC. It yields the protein CASSQQGAFGYTF.